The T cell receptor beta chain under discussion was sequenced for a study of shared clonotypes between healthy human individuals (dated by TCRdb to the early 2020s). In terms of the full investigation: The cohort included three men and two women between 18 and 49 years of age. Per donor, three plates each were used for CD4 naive and CD4 memory, two for CD8 naive, and one for CD8 memory. The study deeply sequenced blood TCR repertoires of five healthy adults to estimate repertoire size and the extent of clonotype sharing between individuals. Libraries were prepared and TCR repertoires were sequenced by different laboratories using diverse techniques, in order to increase sequencing depth and limit assay-specific biases. Leukapheresis yielded between about 0.9 and 8.9 billion PBMCs per donor. Overall study outcomes, separate from this receptor: When several donors were compared, the shared fraction of clonotypes was about 5% for naive CD4, about 4% for naive CD8, roughly 2.3% for memory CD4, and roughly 0.43% for memory CD8. Larger estimated clonotype richness was generally found for naive subsets than for memory subsets. Sampling was restricted to blood, and TCR repertoires in tissue are likely to differ from TCR repertoires in blood. Because the study included only a small number of donors, the genetic and exposure-history diversity represented was limited. Higher generation probabilities were observed for clonotypes shared by all four sorted-subset donors than for non-shared clonotypes. Based on pairwise subsampling, the degree of clonotype sharing among donors was expected to be affected by sequencing depth. Even with the large sequencing depth, rarefaction of the sorted-subset datasets indicated that sequencing was incomplete.

Using the deep immunoSEQ assay, multiplex PCR amplified TCR CDR3 regions from genomic DNA. For each cell subset, the extracted genomic DNA was distributed evenly across all wells of several immunoSEQ 96-well plates, and each plate served as one replicate. For sorted subsets, approximately 210 ng genomic DNA, equal to 30,000 to 35,000 T cell genomes, was loaded into each replicate PCR. Purified libraries were measured with a Qubit 3.0 fluorometer, size-checked on a Bioanalyzer 2100, and measured again with the KAPA Library Quantification kit. Every immunoSEQ 96-well plate was sequenced on a separate single-read 150-cycle Illumina NextSeq 550 flow cell. Per the original workflow: Because only junctional sequences without quality scores were contained in the immunoSEQ output, filtering matching that applied to full-length reads could not be performed. To assign V/J genes and CDR3, sequences were annotated using PyIR, a Python wrapper for IgBLAST v1.9, with IMGT germline references. Reads were removed for weak V/J assignments (E-value above 1e-6), missing CDR3, stop codons, out-of-frame junctions, or ambiguous translated residues. V3J clonotypes were defined as sequences sharing an identical inferred V gene, J gene, and CDR3 amino acid sequence. To compute the percentage overlap between repertoires, the number of shared unique clonotypes was divided by the size of the smaller repertoire. Richness of each repertoire was evaluated using RTK rarefaction, the Chao1 estimator, and Recon v2.1 estimates of unobserved clonotypes. Generation probabilities for all TCRbeta clonotypes obtained by the gDNA method from several donors were computed using OLGA. TCRdb carries this immuneACCESS record with in-frame sequences only. Its versions omit some clonotypes, under half of them owing to an unresolved V gene in the studies checked, with the rest unexplained. Clone size and the V and J calls come from that table; the DNA yielded D and trimming. The sample table records over 2,000,000 clones; about 93% of these occur just once. 1.5% to 2% of the sample goes to the ten largest clones.

Details on this clone: Which antigen it targets is not known. No much larger clone exists at a distance of one base, and base qualities are not known.

V is pruned by 5 bases and J by 3 bases, leaving 9 bases of the junction without a gene match. From the germline V gene (reference sequence), CDR1 is SEHNR and CDR2 is FQNEAQ. The CDR3 has 16 amino acids, counting the end cysteine and phenylalanine. Just the 48-base CDR3 DNA is kept, in frame starting at base 1. CD8 naive samples consisted of CD45RO-negative cells that were positively selected for CCR7, yielding a CD45RA+CCR7+ population without TemRA cells. The donors were healthy, HIV-negative adults who had no recently reported acute infections or vaccinations. Every donor was a Caucasian adult living in Nashville, Tennessee, USA. Blood was collected by leukapheresis, and PBMCs were isolated by Ficoll-Histopaque density gradient centrifugation and then cryopreserved in liquid nitrogen vapor phase. Purity and quantity of every magnetically sorted T cell population were checked by analytical flow cytometry. From each sorted fraction, genomic DNA was isolated and quantified by UV absorbance on a Nanodrop 2000c.

The chain is assembled from TRBV7-9 and TRBJ2-2, with 7 central nucleotides matching TRBD1. What was sequenced was naive CD8+ T cells from PBMCs. According to the study, the label for this sample's cell subset or site signals: CD45RA+CCR7+. The TCR was taken from a man younger than 30 in good health. Some clones in this sample may be carry-over from other donors' samples. The bases are TGTGCCAGCAGCCGATCCGGGACAGAGCACACCGGGGAGCTGTTTTTT. Translated, it reads CASSRSGTEHTGELFF.